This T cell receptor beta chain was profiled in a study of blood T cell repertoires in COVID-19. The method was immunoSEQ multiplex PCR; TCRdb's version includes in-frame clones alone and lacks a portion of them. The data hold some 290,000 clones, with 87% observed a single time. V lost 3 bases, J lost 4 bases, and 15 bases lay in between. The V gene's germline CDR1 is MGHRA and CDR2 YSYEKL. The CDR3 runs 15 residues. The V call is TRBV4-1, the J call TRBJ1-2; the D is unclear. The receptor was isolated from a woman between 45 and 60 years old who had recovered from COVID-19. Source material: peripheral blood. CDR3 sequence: CASSHSVRVSYGYTF. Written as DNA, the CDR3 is TGCGCCAGCAGCCACTCCGTCCGGGTATCCTATGGCTACACCTTC.